Each of the 18 T cell receptor beta chains below was sequenced from the same sample in a study of graft-versus-host responses after intestinal transplantation. Their antigen targets remain unknown. The table came from immunoSEQ multiplex PCR; TCRdb's copy has only in-frame clones and leaves some out. The data hold fewer than 110,000 clones, with about 91% observed a single time. The sequenced sample was unstimulated CD4+ T cells sorted from spleen or lymph node cells, obtained before transplant. All receptors come from a human donor who was the organ donor for an intestinal transplant.

The chain recombines TRBV19 with TRBJ2-3; possible D gene TRBD1, 5 bases. There are 14 residues in the CDR3. Between the trimmed V and J ends, which lost 4 bases and 5 bases, there was a span of 13 bases. Germline values: CDR1 LNHDA, CDR2 SQIVND (reference sequence). CDR3 in amino acids: CASSNQGIIDTQYF. In DNA, the CDR3 is TGTGCCAGTAGTAACCAGGGTATCATAGATACGCAGTATTTT.

The genes are TRBV4-2 and TRBJ2-7; 7 bases fit TRBD1. Germline V gives CDR1 LGHNA, CDR2 YNFKEQ. The J segment lost 2 bases and the V segment lost 0 bases, leaving 4 bases of the junction unmatched. The CDR3 is 15 amino acids. CDR3 loop: CASSQDSTGPYEQYF. CDR3 sequence (DNA): TGTGCCAGCAGCCAAGACTCGACAGGGCCCTACGAGCAGTACTTC.

This clone was detected a few times. This chain connects TRBV19 to TRBJ1-3, with a weak D call TRBD1 (5 bases). CDR3 length equals 15 residues. The germline V gene has CDR1 LNHDA and CDR2 SQIVND (reference sequence). Deletions cut 6 bases from V and 0 bases from J, with 12 bases between. CDR3 DNA: TGTGCCAGTAGCAGGGACGGTTACTCTGGAAACACCATATATTTT. Protein product: CASSRDGYSGNTIYF.

This sequence joins TRBV27 and TRBJ1-2; possible D gene TRBD1, 6 bases. V was shortened by 8 bases and J by 2 bases, with 6 bases between the two germline ends. The CDR3 runs to 11 residues. Per germline, CDR1 MNHEY and CDR2 SMNVEV (reference sequence). This CDR3 reads CASDRNYGYTF. In DNA form, the CDR3 reads TGTGCCAGCGACAGGAACTATGGCTACACCTTC.

V is TRBV19 and J is TRBJ1-4; TRBD1 agrees at 9 bases. In germline, CDR1 is LNHDA, CDR2 SQIVND (reference sequence). V shed 3 bases and J 5 bases; nucleotides not matched to a gene: 1. The CDR3 runs 14 residues. This chain's CDR3 is CASSMGQGNEKLFF. CDR3 in DNA: TGTGCCAGTAGTATGGGACAGGGAAATGAAAAACTGTTTTTT.

The chain uses TRBV2 and TRBJ2-4, with D perhaps matching TRBD1 or TRBD2 (5 bases each). Germline CDR1 SNHLY, CDR2 FYNNEI. V was shortened by 4 bases and J by 11 bases, with 12 bases between the two germline ends. This CDR3 has 12 amino acids. The CDR3 spells CASSGDPLVQYF. The CDR3 coding sequence is TGTGCCAGCAGTGGGGACCCTCTGGTTCAGTACTTC.

The chain recombines TRBV4-1 with TRBJ1-5; D is unclear. With 0 bases removed from V and 3 bases from J, the gap between germline ends came to 3 bases. The CDR3 loop spans 13 amino acids. Germline CDR1 reads MGHRA; CDR2 reads YSYEKL. In DNA, the CDR3 is TGCGCCAGCAGCCAAGATCACAATCAGCCCCAGCATTTT. It yields the protein CASSQDHNQPQHF.

This chain joins TRBV6-5 and TRBJ1-1; D is unclear. V gave up 0 bases and J gave up 3 bases, with 8 bases separating them. Looked up from germline, CDR1 is MNHEY and CDR2 is SVGAGI. The CDR3 has 14 amino acids. CDR3 DNA sequence: TGTGCCAGCAGTTACTCGGGAACGTACACTGAAGCTTTCTTT. Translated: CASSYSGTYTEAFF.

This clone has a single count. V usage is TRBV10-3 and J usage is TRBJ2-5; no firm D call. There are 12 residues in the CDR3. V was pared by 3 bases and J by 5 bases, with 7 bases between. Germline V gene data show CDR1 as ENHRY and CDR2 as SYGVKD. The DNA of the CDR3 is TGTGCCATCAGTGACGGTAGGGAGACCCAGTACTTC. Its protein product is CAISDGRETQYF.

The V gene is TRBV5-6, the J gene TRBJ1-5, with D perhaps TRBD1 (5 bases). The germline V gene has CDR1 SGHDT and CDR2 YYEEEE. The ends were cut back, 0 bases at V and 3 bases at J, with 10 bases in the middle. There are 15 residues in the CDR3. The CDR3 loop reads CASSLGGDSNQPQHF. In nucleotides, the CDR3 is TGTGCCAGCAGCTTGGGCGGGGACTCCAATCAGCCCCAGCATTTT.

J is TRBJ2-1 and V is TRBV18; D is ambiguous. V shed 4 bases and J shed 4 bases, with 8 bases lying between them. The CDR3 runs 13 residues. Germline-derived CDR1 and CDR2 are KGHSH and LQKENI. CDR3 loop: CASSLGLYNEQFF. DNA for the CDR3: TGTGCCAGCTCACTAGGCCTGTACAATGAGCAGTTCTTC.

The V call is TRBV7-9, the J call TRBJ2-5; the D gene is possibly TRBD2 (5 bases). V dropped 3 bases and J dropped 5 bases, with 13 bases sitting between them. Germline V lookup: CDR1 SEHNR, CDR2 FQNEAQ (reference sequence). CDR3 length: 14 amino acids. The CDR3 region has the DNA TGTGCCAGCAGCTTTACTAGTCGAGCGGAGACCCAGTACTTC. This encodes CASSFTSRAETQYF.

The chain has TRBV19 and TRBJ1-5; D is ambiguous. Germline CDR1 LNHDA, CDR2 SQIVND (reference sequence). The V gene lost 4 bases and the J gene lost 8 bases, with 21 bases spanning the gap. The CDR3 is made up of 16 amino acids. CDR3 bases: TGTGCCAGTAGTAAACAACAGACTGGTTTGTTGGAGCCCCAGCATTTT. Translating gives CASSKQQTGLLEPQHF.

The chain carries TRBV5-1 and TRBJ2-7; 7 bases map to TRBD1. J was trimmed by 2 bases and V by 5 bases; bases with no gene match: 7. Germline V gene lookup returns CDR1 SGHRS and CDR2 YFSETQ. This CDR3 contains 14 residues. CDR3 coding DNA: TGCGCCAGCAGGGCGGAAGGGGGCCCCTACGAGCAGTACTTC. It is translated as CASRAEGGPYEQYF. The whole variable domain, filled in from reference TRBV5-1 and TRBJ2-7, reads KAGVTQTPRYLIKTRGQQVTLSCSPISGHRSVSWYQQTPGQGLQFLFEYFSETQRNKGNFPGRFSGRQFSNSRSEMNVSTLELGDSALYLCASRAEGGPYEQYFGPGTRLTVT.

This clone occurred once. V and J are TRBV28 and TRBJ1-1; D is unresolved. Germline V gene sequence: CDR1 MDHEN, CDR2 SYDVKM. The CDR3 is 12 amino acids. Trimming removed 7 bases at V and 0 bases at J, with 6 bases between. The CDR3 sequence: CASTVMNTEAFF. The CDR3 DNA follows: TGTGCCAGCACGGTTATGAACACTGAAGCTTTCTTT.

The rearrangement links TRBV10-1 to TRBJ2-7; the D call may be TRBD1 or TRBD2 (6 bases each). V was clipped by 8 bases and J by 6 bases, with 20 bases between them. The CDR3 spans 14 residues. Per the germline V gene, CDR1 is WNHNN and CDR2 is SYGVQD (reference sequence). This chain's CDR3 is CASRGGTRPPEQYF. CDR3 in DNA: TGCGCCAGCCGAGGCGGGACACGTCCCCCCGAGCAGTACTTC.

The gene calls are TRBV14 and TRBJ2-4; 12 bases agree with TRBD1. The germline gives CDR1 SGHDN, CDR2 FVKESK. Unmatched junction bases numbered 6, after V lost 0 bases and J lost 6 bases. This CDR3 contains 17 residues. CDR3 in amino acids: CASSQDLGDRGRNIQYF. In DNA, the CDR3 is TGTGCCAGCAGCCAAGATCTAGGGGACAGGGGGCGAAACATTCAGTACTTC.

A note on this clone: An end of the junction does not agree with germline; a read error may underlie this. The V and J genes are TRBV7-3 and TRBJ2-2, with D perhaps given as TRBD1 or TRBD2 (5 bases each). The CDR3 contains 15 residues. Germline-derived CDR1 and CDR2 are SGHTA and FQGTGA. CDR3 DNA sequence: TGTGCCAGCAGTTCACGGTCAGGCGTGACCGGGGCGCTGTTTTTT. Translation: CASSSRSGVTGALFF.